This is a list of T cell receptor beta chains from one sample in a study of blood T cell repertoires in COVID-19. Libraries were prepared by immunoSEQ multiplex PCR; TCRdb keeps only in-frame clonotypes and omits some of them. The sample lists a few hundred thousand clones, less than 90% occurring once. The sequenced sample was PBMCs or T cells enriched from blood (not recorded which). Receptors were obtained from a woman in her thirties or forties who had recovered from COVID-19. Each CDR3 is given with its conserved first and last residue. The D gene is left open where the match is weak. Clone size is stated in some rows and not others, as once, few, many or a class when expanded.

DNA	CDR3	J	D	V	size
TGTGCCAGCAGCTTGGACTCCTCCGGGGGGATCGGGGAGCTGTTTTTT	CASSLDSSGGIGELFF	TRBJ2-2	TRBD2	TRBV5-4	-
TGTGCCAGCAGTTTACTAGCGGGAGGGCCTGGGTCCTACAATGAGCAGTTCTTC	CASSLLAGGPGSYNEQFF	TRBJ2-1	TRBD2	TRBV28	-
TGTGCCACCAGTGATTTGCCAGGACTAGCGGGAGTCAGACTGCAGTTCTTC	CATSDLPGLAGVRLQFF	TRBJ2-1	TRBD2	TRBV24-1	-
TGTGCCAGCAGTCCCTACAGGGCCGGAGGCAATCAGCCCCAGCATTTT	CASSPYRAGGNQPQHF	TRBJ1-5	-	TRBV28	-
TGTGCCAGCAGTTTCAACAGATACACCGGGGAGCTGTTTTTT	CASSFNRYTGELFF	TRBJ2-2	-	TRBV27	-
TGTGCCAGCAGTTACGGAGGGGGCGATCATGGCTACACCTTC	CASSYGGGDHGYTF	TRBJ1-2	TRBD1	TRBV6-5	-
TGTGCCAGCAGCTTAGTGGGACAGGTAGCAGATACGCAGTATTTT	CASSLVGQVADTQYF	TRBJ2-3	TRBD1	TRBV11-2	-
TGCGCCAGCAGCTCTAGGACTAGCGGTGGTGGGGAGCTGTTTTTT	CASSSRTSGGGELFF	TRBJ2-2	TRBD2	TRBV5-1	-
TGTGCCAGCTCCATAGGGGGCAGTACTTACTCTGGGGCCAACGTCCTGACTTTC	CASSIGGSTYSGANVLTF	TRBJ2-6	TRBD1	TRBV28	-
TGTGCCAGCAGCCAAGCCGGAGGCAGTCAGGAGACCCAGTACTTC	CASSQAGGSQETQYF	TRBJ2-5	-	TRBV3-1/TRBV3-2	once
TGTGCCAGCAGCTTTTGGACAGACTTGAACACTGAAGCTTTCTTT	CASSFWTDLNTEAFF	TRBJ1-1	-	TRBV5-6	-
TGTGCCAGTAGGGACAGGGGGCAACAGCCCCAGCATTTT	CASRDRGQQPQHF	TRBJ1-5	TRBD1	TRBV19	once
TGCGCCAGCAGCCCTGGGACAGGTCAGAACACTGAAGCTTTCTTT	CASSPGTGQNTEAFF	TRBJ1-1	TRBD1	TRBV4-3	once
TGTGCCAGCAGCTCCAGTAGCGGGAGGGATTACAATGAGCAGTTCTTC	CASSSSSGRDYNEQFF	TRBJ2-1	TRBD2	TRBV7-9	few
TGTGCCAGCAGCCCTTGGACAGCGGGGGGTGGCTACACCTTC	CASSPWTAGGGYTF	TRBJ1-2	-	TRBV7-9	-
TGTGCCAGCACCCCCGGGACAGGGCAACATGGCTACACCTTC	CASTPGTGQHGYTF	TRBJ1-2	TRBD1	TRBV3-1/TRBV3-2	-
TGCGCCAGCAGCGTAGCGGGATTCACAGATACGCAGTATTTT	CASSVAGFTDTQYF	TRBJ2-3	TRBD2	TRBV10-1	-
TGTGCCAGCAGCTCGACGAGGGAAAATGAAAAACTGTTTTTT	CASSSTRENEKLFF	TRBJ1-4	-	TRBV7-3	-
TGTGCCAGCAGCCAGTCTAGCGGGAGCCATTTCAATGAGCAGTTCTTC	CASSQSSGSHFNEQFF	TRBJ2-1	TRBD2	TRBV4-2	-
TGTGCCAGTAGTCCCCCCGGGACAGGGTTTGTTTACGAGCAGTACTTC	CASSPPGTGFVYEQYF	TRBJ2-7	TRBD1	TRBV19	-
TGTGCCAGCAGCGCGACAGGGGTGGATGGCTACACCTTC	CASSATGVDGYTF	TRBJ1-2	TRBD1	TRBV12-3/TRBV12-4	-
TGTGCCAGCAGTCTACGACAGGTTAGCGGGGAGCTGTTTTTT	CASSLRQVSGELFF	TRBJ2-2	-	TRBV28	many
TGCGCCAGCAGCCGCAAACCGGGACTAGCGGGAGGTACGACAGATACGCAGTATTTT	CASSRKPGLAGGTTDTQYF	TRBJ2-3	TRBD2	TRBV4-1	-
TGTGCCAGTAGTACCGGGGATAGAGTCGGTGGCTACACCTTC	CASSTGDRVGGYTF	TRBJ1-2	-	TRBV19	once
TGTGCCAGTAGTAAGTACGGGGGGTACACTGAAGCTTTCTTT	CASSKYGGYTEAFF	TRBJ1-1	-	TRBV19	-
TGTGCCAGTAGTGCCCGACGGAGATATGGCTACACCTTC	CASSARRRYGYTF	TRBJ1-2	-	TRBV19	-
TGTGCCAGCAAAGGGGGCGCTGAAGCTTTCTTT	CASKGGAEAFF	TRBJ1-1	TRBD1	TRBV14	-
TGTGCCTGGAGTGGGGACAGGGATCAGCCCCAGCATTTT	CAWSGDRDQPQHF	TRBJ1-5	TRBD1	TRBV30	-
TGTGCCAGCGGTACAGGGGATAATCAGCCCCAGCATTTT	CASGTGDNQPQHF	TRBJ1-5	-	TRBV21-1	once
TGTGCCAGCAGCCAAGATACTAGCGGGAGCAGGAATACGCAGTATTTT	CASSQDTSGSRNTQYF	TRBJ2-3	TRBD2	TRBV4-2	-
TGTGCCAGCAGGACCGCCCGGGCGGCCACGAGGAGGACTGAAGCTTTCTTT	CASRTARAATRRTEAFF	TRBJ1-1	-	TRBV11-2	-
TGTGCCAGCAGCTTGACGGGTTACGAGCAGTACTTC	CASSLTGYEQYF	TRBJ2-7	-	TRBV5-8	few
TGTGCCAGCAGCTTAGCTCCCTCGAAGGGACTAGGGGACATTCAGTACTTC	CASSLAPSKGLGDIQYF	TRBJ2-4	TRBD2	TRBV7-2	-
TGTGCCAGTACAACTAGGGAGGACTATGGCTACACCTTC	CASTTREDYGYTF	TRBJ1-2	-	TRBV19	-
TGTGCCAGCAGCGCTCAGGGGGCGGGTGAAAAACTGTTTTTT	CASSAQGAGEKLFF	TRBJ1-4	TRBD1	TRBV9	-
TGTGCCAGTAGTACGTCAGAGGGGGTGAGTTCACCCCTCCACTTT	CASSTSEGVSSPLHF	TRBJ1-6	-	TRBV19	-
TGTGCCAGCAGCGAACAGGGAAGGGGTCAGCCCCAGCATTTT	CASSEQGRGQPQHF	TRBJ1-5	-	TRBV2	-
TGCAGCGCCAGCGCCGCTTATAGTTCCTACGAGCAGTACTTC	CSASAAYSSYEQYF	TRBJ2-7	-	TRBV29-1	-
TGTGCCAGCAGCCAAGATGGCGGGGAGCAGTTCTTC	CASSQDGGEQFF	TRBJ2-1	-	TRBV3-1/TRBV3-2	-
TGTGCCAGCAGACTTAGCGGGAGTCTATCCGGGGAGCTGTTTTTT	CASRLSGSLSGELFF	TRBJ2-2	TRBD2	TRBV11-2	-
TGTGCCAGCAGCCCTACAGGGTTCTTAAGACAAGCTTTCTTT	CASSPTGFLRQAFF	TRBJ1-1	-	TRBV5-4	-
TGTGCCAGCAGCGTAGAGGGGTATACGCAGTATTTT	CASSVEGYTQYF	TRBJ2-3	-	TRBV9	-
TGTGCCAGCAGTTGGGGGGGACAGGGACGCTACACCTTC	CASSWGGQGRYTF	TRBJ1-2	TRBD1	TRBV12-3/TRBV12-4	-
TGTGCCAGCAGCTTAGGGCCCGTCCTGGATACGCAGTATTTT	CASSLGPVLDTQYF	TRBJ2-3	-	TRBV11-3	-
TGTGCCACAGCGGGCGGGTCAGGGTTGACGCCCCAGCATTTT	CATAGGSGLTPQHF	TRBJ1-5	-	TRBV2	-
TGTGCCACCAGTGATCCTCAGGGGGAAAAACTGTTTTTT	CATSDPQGEKLFF	TRBJ1-4	-	TRBV24-1	-
TGTGCCAGCGGGTTACTAGGTCGGACAGATACGCAGTATTTT	CASGLLGRTDTQYF	TRBJ2-3	-	TRBV7-8	once
TGTGCCAGCAGCTTAAGGTCCGGCGGGAGGACAGATACGCAGTATTTT	CASSLRSGGRTDTQYF	TRBJ2-3	TRBD2	TRBV7-9	-
TGTGCCAGCAGCCCGGGGTGGGGGGGAACCGTGGGCGAGCAGTACTTC	CASSPGWGGTVGEQYF	TRBJ2-7	TRBD2	TRBV28	-
TGTGCCAGCAGCCCAGTGGGGCCTAGCGGGAGTGGTATACCAGATACGCAGTATTTT	CASSPVGPSGSGIPDTQYF	TRBJ2-3	TRBD2	TRBV7-6	once
TGTGCCTCTGGACAGGGTCTCTCTGGAAACACCATATATTTT	CASGQGLSGNTIYF	TRBJ1-3	TRBD1	TRBV10-3	-
TGCGCCAGCAGCCGCACGGTTGCAACTAATGAAAAACTGTTTTTT	CASSRTVATNEKLFF	TRBJ1-4	-	TRBV4-1	few
TGCGCCAGCAGCCAGTATTTTAAGGGGCTGGGGGGAGAGACCCAGTACTTC	CASSQYFKGLGGETQYF	TRBJ2-5	-	TRBV4-1	-
TGTGCCAGCAGTTTATCGAAGGGGAGGTTGGGCCAAGAGACCCAGTACTTC	CASSLSKGRLGQETQYF	TRBJ2-5	-	TRBV27	once
TGTGCCAGCAGCTACGTTGGAGCCCCGGGGTACTTC	CASSYVGAPGYF	TRBJ2-7	-	TRBV7-8	-
TGTGCCAGCACGGGACTAGTTGGCGATACGCAGTATTTT	CASTGLVGDTQYF	TRBJ2-3	TRBD2	TRBV6-5	-
TGTGCCAGCAGTGACAGGGGGGATAATGAAAAACTGTTTTTT	CASSDRGDNEKLFF	TRBJ1-4	TRBD1	TRBV9	-